This TCR beta chain emerged from a study of blood T cell repertoires in COVID-19. This CDR3 has 15 amino acids. V was pared by 3 bases and J by 1 base, with 12 bases between. The germline V gene encodes CDR1 SGDLS and CDR2 YYNGEE. How the authors handled the data: Reference gene primer amplification yielded estimated nucleated cell counts. Measured with immunoSEQ multiplex PCR; TCRdb has only the in-frame clones, and not every one. The DNA was the basis for D and trimming; V, J and clone size are from that table. The sample holds 130,000 or so clones, about 82% seen once. The sample was peripheral blood. This chain joins TRBV9 and TRBJ2-3; D might be TRBD1 (7 bases). This receptor was taken from a man aged 60-69 years with active or convalescent COVID-19. CDR3: CASSARGDRTDTQYF. The CDR3 nucleotides are TGTGCCAGCAGCGCCAGGGGGGACCGCACAGATACGCAGTATTTT.